This T cell receptor beta chain derives from a study of blood T cell repertoires in COVID-19. The table came from immunoSEQ multiplex PCR; TCRdb's copy has only in-frame clones and leaves some out. The table records about 220,000 clones, about 80% of them present only once. V shed 1 base and J shed 4 bases, with 8 bases lying between them. The CDR3 consists of 13 residues. Germline V lookup: CDR1 SGHTS, CDR2 YDEGEE. The chain combines TRBV5-8 with TRBJ1-2, with D possibly matching TRBD1 (5 bases). Sequencing was performed on PBMCs or T cells enriched from blood (not recorded which). This receptor was obtained from a woman in her 50s who had been exposed to COVID-19. CDR3 in DNA: TGTGCCAGCAGCTTGTACCAGGGCTATGGCTACACCTTC. Its translation is CASSLYQGYGYTF.